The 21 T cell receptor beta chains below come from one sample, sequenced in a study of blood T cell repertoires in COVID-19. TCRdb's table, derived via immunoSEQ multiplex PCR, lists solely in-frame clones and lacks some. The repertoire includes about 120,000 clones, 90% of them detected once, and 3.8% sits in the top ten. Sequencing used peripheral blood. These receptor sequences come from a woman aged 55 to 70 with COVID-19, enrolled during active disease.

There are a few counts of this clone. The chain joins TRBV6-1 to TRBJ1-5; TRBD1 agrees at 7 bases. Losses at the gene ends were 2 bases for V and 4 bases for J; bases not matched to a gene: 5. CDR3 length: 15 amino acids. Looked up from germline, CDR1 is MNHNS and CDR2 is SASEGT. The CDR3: CASSELRGLNQPQHF. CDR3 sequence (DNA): TGTGCCAGCAGTGAACTGAGGGGGCTTAATCAGCCCCAGCATTTT.

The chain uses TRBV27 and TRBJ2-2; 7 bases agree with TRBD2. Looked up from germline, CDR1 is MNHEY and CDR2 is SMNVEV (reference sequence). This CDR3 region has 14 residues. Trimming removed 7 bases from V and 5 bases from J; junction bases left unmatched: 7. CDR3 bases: TGTGCCAGCACCTTTCGGGGGGATACCGGGGAGCTGTTTTTT. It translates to CASTFRGDTGELFF.

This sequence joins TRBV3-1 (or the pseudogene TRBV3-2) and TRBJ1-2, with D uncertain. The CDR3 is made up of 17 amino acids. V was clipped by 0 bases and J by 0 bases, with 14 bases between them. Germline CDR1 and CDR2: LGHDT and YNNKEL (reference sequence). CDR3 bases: TGTGCCAGCAGCCAAGATCGAGGAGTCGGAACTAACTATGGCTACACCTTC. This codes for CASSQDRGVGTNYGYTF.

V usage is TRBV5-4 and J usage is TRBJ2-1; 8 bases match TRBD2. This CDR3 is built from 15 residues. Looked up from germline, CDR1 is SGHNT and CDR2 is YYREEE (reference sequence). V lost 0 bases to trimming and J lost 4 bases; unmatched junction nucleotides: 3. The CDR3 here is CASSLETGGYNEQFF. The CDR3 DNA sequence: TGTGCCAGCAGCTTGGAAACGGGGGGGTACAATGAGCAGTTCTTC.

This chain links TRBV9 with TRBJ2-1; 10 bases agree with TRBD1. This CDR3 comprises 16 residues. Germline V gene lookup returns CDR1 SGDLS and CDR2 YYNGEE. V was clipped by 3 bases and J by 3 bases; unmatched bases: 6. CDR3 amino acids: CASSAKGQGGYNEQFF. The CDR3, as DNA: TGTGCCAGCAGCGCCAAAGGACAGGGGGGCTACAATGAGCAGTTCTTC. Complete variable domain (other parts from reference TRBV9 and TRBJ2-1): DSGVTQTPKHLITATGQRVTLRCSPRSGDLSVYWYQQSLDQGLQFLIQYYNGEERAKGNILERFSAQQFPDLHSELNLSSLELGDSALYFCASSAKGQGGYNEQFFGPGTRLTVL.

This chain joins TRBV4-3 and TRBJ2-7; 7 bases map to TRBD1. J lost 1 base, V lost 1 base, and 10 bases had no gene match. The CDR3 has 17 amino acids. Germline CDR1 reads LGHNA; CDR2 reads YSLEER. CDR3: CASSQAFQPGQSYEQYF. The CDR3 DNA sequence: TGCGCCAGCAGCCAAGCCTTTCAACCGGGACAGTCCTACGAGCAGTACTTC.

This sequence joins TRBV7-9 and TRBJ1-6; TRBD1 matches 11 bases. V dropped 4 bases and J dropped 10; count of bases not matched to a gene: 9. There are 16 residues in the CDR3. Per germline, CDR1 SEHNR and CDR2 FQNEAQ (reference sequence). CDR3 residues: CASSYTGQGGRSPLHF. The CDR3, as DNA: TGTGCCAGCAGCTACACGGGACAGGGGGGACGGTCACCCCTCCACTTT.

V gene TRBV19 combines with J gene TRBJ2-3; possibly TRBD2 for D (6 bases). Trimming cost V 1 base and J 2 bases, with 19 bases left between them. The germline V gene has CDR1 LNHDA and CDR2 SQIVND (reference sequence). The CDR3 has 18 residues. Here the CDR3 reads CASSIGLRLAKHTDTQYF. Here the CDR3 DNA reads TGTGCCAGTAGTATAGGTCTTAGGCTAGCGAAGCACACAGATACGCAGTATTTT.

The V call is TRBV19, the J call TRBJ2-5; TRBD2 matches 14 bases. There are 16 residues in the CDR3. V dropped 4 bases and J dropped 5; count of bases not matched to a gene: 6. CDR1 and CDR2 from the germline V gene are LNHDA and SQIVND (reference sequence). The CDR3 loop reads CASSSRLAGGLETQYF. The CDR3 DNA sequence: TGTGCCAGTAGTAGCCGACTAGCGGGGGGGCTGGAGACCCAGTACTTC.

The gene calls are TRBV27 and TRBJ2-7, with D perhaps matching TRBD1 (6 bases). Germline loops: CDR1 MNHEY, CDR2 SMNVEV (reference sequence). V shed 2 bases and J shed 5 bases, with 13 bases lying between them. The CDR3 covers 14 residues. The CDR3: CASSLLGGGHEQYF. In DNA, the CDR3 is TGTGCCAGCAGTTTACTCGGTGGGGGCCACGAGCAGTACTTC.

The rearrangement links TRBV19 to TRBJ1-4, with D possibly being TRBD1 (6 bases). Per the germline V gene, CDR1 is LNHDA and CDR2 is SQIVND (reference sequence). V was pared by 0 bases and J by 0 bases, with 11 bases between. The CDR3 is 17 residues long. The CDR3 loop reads CASSIEADSSTNEKLFF. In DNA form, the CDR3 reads TGTGCCAGTAGTATAGAGGCGGACAGTTCAACTAATGAAAAACTGTTTTTT.

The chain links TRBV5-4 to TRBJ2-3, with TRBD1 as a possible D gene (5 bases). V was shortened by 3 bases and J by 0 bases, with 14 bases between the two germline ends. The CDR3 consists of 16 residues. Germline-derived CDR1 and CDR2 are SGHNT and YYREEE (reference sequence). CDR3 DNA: TGTGCCAGCAGCTCCCCTTGGGGCTATAGCACAGATACGCAGTATTTT. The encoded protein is CASSSPWGYSTDTQYF.

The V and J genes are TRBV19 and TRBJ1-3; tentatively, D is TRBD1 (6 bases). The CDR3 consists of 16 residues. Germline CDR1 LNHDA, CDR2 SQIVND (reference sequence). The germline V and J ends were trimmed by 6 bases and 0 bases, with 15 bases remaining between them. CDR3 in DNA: TGTGCCAGTAGCCTCACCAGGGGCCACTCTGGAAACACCATATATTTT. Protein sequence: CASSLTRGHSGNTIYF.

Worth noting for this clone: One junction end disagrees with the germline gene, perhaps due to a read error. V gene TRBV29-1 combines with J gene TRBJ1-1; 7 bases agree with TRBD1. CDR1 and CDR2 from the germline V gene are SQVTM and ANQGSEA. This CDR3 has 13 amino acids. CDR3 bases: TGCAGCGCGACCACAGGGGTGAAGACTGAAGCTTTCTTT. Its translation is CSATTGVKTEAFF.

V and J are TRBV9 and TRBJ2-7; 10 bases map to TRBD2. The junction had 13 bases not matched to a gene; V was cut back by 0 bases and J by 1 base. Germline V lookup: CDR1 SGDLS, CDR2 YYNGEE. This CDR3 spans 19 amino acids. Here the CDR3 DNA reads TGTGCCAGCAGCGTAGTCATTAGCGGGGGGCCGATTAATTCCTACGAGCAGTACTTC. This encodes CASSVVISGGPINSYEQYF.

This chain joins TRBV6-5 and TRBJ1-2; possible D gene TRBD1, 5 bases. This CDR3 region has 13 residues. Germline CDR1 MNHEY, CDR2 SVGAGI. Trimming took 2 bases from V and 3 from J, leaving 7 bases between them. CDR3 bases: TGTGCCAGCAGTTACACGACAGACTATGGCTACACCTTC. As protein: CASSYTTDYGYTF.

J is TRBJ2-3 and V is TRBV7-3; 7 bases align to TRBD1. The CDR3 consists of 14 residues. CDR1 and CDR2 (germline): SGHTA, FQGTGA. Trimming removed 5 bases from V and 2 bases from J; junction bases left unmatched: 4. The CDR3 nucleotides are TGTGCCAGCAGCCCGGACAGGTTCACAGATACGCAGTATTTT. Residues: CASSPDRFTDTQYF.

The chain's CDR3 is CASSIGGVHNEQFF. For the CDR3, the DNA is TGTGCCAGTAGTATCGGGGGGGTTCACAATGAGCAGTTCTTC. The genes are TRBV19 and TRBJ2-1, with 8 positions matching TRBD2. With 3 bases clipped from V and 5 bases from J, the junction kept 3 bases outside the gene matches. The germline CDR1 and CDR2 sequences are LNHDA and SQIVND (reference sequence). The CDR3 covers 14 residues.

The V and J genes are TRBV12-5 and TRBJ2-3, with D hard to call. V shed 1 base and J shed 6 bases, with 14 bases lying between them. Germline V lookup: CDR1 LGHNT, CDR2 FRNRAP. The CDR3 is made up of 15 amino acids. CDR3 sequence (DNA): TGTGCTAGTGGTTTGGGGAGCATACCTGGGGATACGCAGTATTTT. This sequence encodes CASGLGSIPGDTQYF. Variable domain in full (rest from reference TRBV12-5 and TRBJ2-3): DARVTQTPRHKVTEMGQEVTMRCQPILGHNTVFWYRQTMMQGLELLAYFRNRAPLDDSGMPKDRFSAEMPDATLATLKIQPSEPRDSAVYFCASGLGSIPGDTQYFGPGTRLTVL.

DNA for the CDR3: TGCAGTTCCAGGGATTCCTACGAGCAGTACTTC. Its protein is CSSRDSYEQYF. The V gene is TRBV29-1, the J gene TRBJ2-7; weak D call: TRBD1 (5 bases). CDR1 is SQVTM and CDR2 is ANQGSEA in the germline V gene. The CDR3 totals 11 residues.

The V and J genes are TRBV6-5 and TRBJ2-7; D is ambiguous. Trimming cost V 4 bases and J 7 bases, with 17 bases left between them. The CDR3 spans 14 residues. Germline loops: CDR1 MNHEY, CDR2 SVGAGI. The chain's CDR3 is CASSSTQRLREQYF. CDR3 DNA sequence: TGTGCCAGCAGTTCCACTCAACGACTGAGGGAGCAGTACTTC.